These 9 T cell receptor beta chains were sequenced from one sample in a study of vaccination effects on CD4 cells after COVID-19 (dated by TCRdb to the early 2020s). Their antigen targets remain unknown. In the ViraFEST assay, PBMC were stimulated with viral peptide pools, and antigen-specific CD4+ T cell clonotypes were then identified by expansion using TCR sequencing. After more than 9 days of culture, CD4+ T cells were isolated with the EasySep CD4+ T cell isolation kit. Negative nucleocapsid antibody results before and after vaccination confirmed that the healthy vaccine recipients had no prior SARS-CoV-2 infection. The library was made by the immunoSEQ multiplex PCR assay. Drawn from immuneACCESS, this table holds only the in-frame rearrangements with V and J called that TCRdb kept. Clones are partly lost; checked studies trace under half to an unresolved V gene and leave the rest unexplained. The sample records fewer than 30,000 clones, around 71% of which are singletons. The ten most abundant clones make up around an eighth of the sample.

Sequenced material: CD4+ T cells from PBMCs cultured with HCoV-OC43 spike peptides, taken before COVID-19 vaccination. The intended sense of this specimen's cell subset or site label: HCoV-OC43 spike overlapping peptide pool stimulation. The source of these receptors is a human donor who received a COVID-19 vaccine.

The DNA for the CDR3 is TGTGCCACCAGTGATCTAAGTTATGAGCAGTTCTTC. Its translation is CATSDLSYEQFF. The chain combines TRBV24-1 with TRBJ2-1, with D unclear. Germline lookup yields CDR1 KGHDR and CDR2 SFDVKD. This CDR3 has 12 residues. The V end lost 3 bases, the J end lost 8 bases, and 7 bases lay between the germline ends.

This rearrangement joins TRBV2 to TRBJ2-7; D uncertain. This CDR3 has 14 amino acids. From germline, CDR1 is SNHLY and CDR2 FYNNEI. Deletions cut 7 bases from V and 6 bases from J, with 19 bases between. CDR3 DNA: TGTGCCAGCAATAGAGACATGGGCCCTTCCGAGCAGTACTTC. It yields the protein CASNRDMGPSEQYF.

V usage is TRBV5-1 and J usage is TRBJ2-3; D is uncertain. With 2 bases removed from V and 0 bases from J, the gap between germline ends came to 7 bases. Germline CDR1 reads SGHRS; CDR2 reads YFSETQ. This CDR3 comprises 14 residues. This CDR3 is CASSFTDSTDTQYF. CDR3 nucleotide sequence: TGCGCCAGCAGCTTCACGGATAGCACAGATACGCAGTATTTT. Based on the CDR3 plus reference TRBV5-1 and TRBJ2-3, the full variable domain is KAGVTQTPRYLIKTRGQQVTLSCSPISGHRSVSWYQQTPGQGLQFLFEYFSETQRNKGNFPGRFSGRQFSNSRSEMNVSTLELGDSALYLCASSFTDSTDTQYFGPGTRLTVL.

The V and J genes are TRBV19 and TRBJ1-3; D possibly corresponds to TRBD1 (5 bases). Germline V gene lookup returns CDR1 LNHDA and CDR2 SQIVND (reference sequence). The CDR3 spans 14 residues. Trimming cost V 9 bases and J 4 bases, with 16 bases left between them. The CDR3 bases are TGTGCCAGCCACCACAGGAGAAGGGGAAACACCATATATTTT. It translates to CASHHRRRGNTIYF. Full variable domain (remainder filled in from reference TRBV19 and TRBJ1-3): DGGITQSPKYLFRKEGQNVTLSCEQNLNHDAMYWYRQDPGQGLRLIYYSQIVNDFQKGDIAEGYSVSREKKESFPLTVTSAQKNPTAFYLCASHHRRRGNTIYFGEGSWLTVV.

The chain carries TRBV27 and TRBJ1-6; 7 bases match TRBD1. This CDR3 spans 16 amino acids. The trim removed 5 bases at V and 4 bases at J, leaving 8 bases unmatched. Germline V gene sequence: CDR1 MNHEY, CDR2 SMNVEV (reference sequence). CDR3 in DNA: TGTGCCAGCAGTCCCACGGGGGGACAGTATAATTCACCCCTCCACTTT. As protein: CASSPTGGQYNSPLHF.

This clone was observed a few times. This rearrangement joins TRBV4-1 to TRBJ1-2; the D is unclear. There are 15 residues in the CDR3. Trimming shortened V by 1 base and J by 8 bases, and 17 bases separated the two germline ends. Germline V gene sequence: CDR1 MGHRA, CDR2 YSYEKL. The CDR3 sequence is CASSQVVGFSGGYTF. In nucleotides, the CDR3 is TGCGCCAGCAGCCAAGTGGTTGGGTTTTCGGGGGGCTACACCTTC.

J is TRBJ1-1 and V is TRBV6-5, with TRBD1 matching 8 bases. The CDR3 has 14 residues. CDR1 is MNHEY and CDR2 is SVGAGI in the germline V gene. V dropped 0 bases and J dropped 3; count of bases not matched to a gene: 0. CDR3 sequence (DNA): TGTGCCAGCAGTTACTCGGGACAGGACACTGAAGCTTTCTTT. Translation gives CASSYSGQDTEAFF.

The CDR3 nucleotides read TGTGCCAGCAGCCAAGAAACGGGCAGCGGGAAGTTCTTC. It is translated as CASSQETGSGKFF. V and J are TRBV14 and TRBJ2-1, with 7 nucleotides matching TRBD2. This CDR3 contains 13 residues. V was clipped by 0 bases and J by 14 bases; unmatched bases: 7. CDR1 is SGHDN and CDR2 is FVKESK in the germline V gene. Supplemented by reference TRBV14 and TRBJ2-1, the full variable domain reads EAGVTQFPSHSVIEKGQTVTLRCDPISGHDNLYWYRRVMGKEIKFLLHFVKESKQDESGMPNNRFLAERTGGTYSTLKVQPAELEDSGVYFCASSQETGSGKFFGPGTRLTVL.

V usage is TRBV10-2 and J usage is TRBJ2-1; tentatively, D is TRBD1 (5 bases). The V end was cut by 0 bases, the J end by 5 bases, with 17 bases between. The CDR3 covers 17 residues. Germline V gene lookup returns CDR1 WSHSY and CDR2 SAAADI. The CDR3 protein is CASSESKPLVRDNEQFF. CDR3 DNA: TGCGCCAGCAGTGAGTCGAAACCCCTCGTCAGGGACAATGAGCAGTTCTTC.